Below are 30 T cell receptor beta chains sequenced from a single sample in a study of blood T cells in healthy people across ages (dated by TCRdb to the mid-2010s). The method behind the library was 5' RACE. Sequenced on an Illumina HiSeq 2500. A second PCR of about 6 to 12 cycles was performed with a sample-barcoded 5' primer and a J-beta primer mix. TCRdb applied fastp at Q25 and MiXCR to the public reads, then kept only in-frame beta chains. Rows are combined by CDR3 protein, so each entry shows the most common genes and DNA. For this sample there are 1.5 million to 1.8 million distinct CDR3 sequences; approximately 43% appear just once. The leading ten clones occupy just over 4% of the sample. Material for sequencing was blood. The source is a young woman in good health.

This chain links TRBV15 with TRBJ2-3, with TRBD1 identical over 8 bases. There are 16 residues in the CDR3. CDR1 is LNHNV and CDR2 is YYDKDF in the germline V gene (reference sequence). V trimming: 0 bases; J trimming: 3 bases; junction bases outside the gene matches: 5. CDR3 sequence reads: CATSRDQGATTDTQYF. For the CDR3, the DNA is TGTGCCACCAGCAGAGATCAGGGGGCGACTACAGATACGCAGTATTTT. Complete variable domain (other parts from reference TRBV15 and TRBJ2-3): DAMVIQNPRYQVTQFGKPVTLSCSQTLNHNVMYWYQQKSSQAPKLLFHYYDKDFNNEADTPDNFQSRRPNTSFCFLDIRSPGLGDTAMYLCATSRDQGATTDTQYFGPGTRLTVL.

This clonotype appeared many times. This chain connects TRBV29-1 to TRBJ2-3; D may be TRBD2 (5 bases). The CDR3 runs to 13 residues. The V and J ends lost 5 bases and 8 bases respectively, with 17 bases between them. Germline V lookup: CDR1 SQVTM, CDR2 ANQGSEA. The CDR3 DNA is TGCAGCGTTCGGGGTTTTGGTGCTAGTACGCAGTATTTT. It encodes CSVRGFGASTQYF.

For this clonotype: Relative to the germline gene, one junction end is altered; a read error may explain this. CDR3 sequence: CGSRPSPGLALDEQFF. In DNA form, the CDR3 reads TGTGGCAGCAGACCGAGCCCGGGACTAGCCTTGGATGAGCAGTTCTTC. The chain employs TRBV7-2 and TRBJ2-1, with 9 bases aligning to TRBD2. This CDR3 comprises 16 residues. CDR1 and CDR2 (germline): SGHTA, FQGNSA. Combining the CDR3 with reference TRBV7-2 and TRBJ2-1 gives the whole variable domain GAGVSQSPSNKVTEKGKDVELRCDPISGHTALYWYRQSLGQGLEFLIYFQGNSAPDKSGLPSDRFSAERTGGSVSTLTIQRTQQEDSAVYLCGSRPSPGLALDEQFFGPGTRLTVL.

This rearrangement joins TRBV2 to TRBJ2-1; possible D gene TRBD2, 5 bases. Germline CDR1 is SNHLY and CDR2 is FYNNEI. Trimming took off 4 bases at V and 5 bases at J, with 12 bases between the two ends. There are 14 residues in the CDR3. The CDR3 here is CASSVEGRHNEQFF. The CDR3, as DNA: TGTGCCAGCAGTGTAGAGGGTAGGCACAATGAGCAGTTCTTC. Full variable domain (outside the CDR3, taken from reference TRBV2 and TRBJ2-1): EPEVTQTPSHQVTQMGQEVILRCVPISNHLYFYWYRQILGQKVEFLVSFYNNEISEKSEIFDDQFSVERPDGSNFTLKIRSTKLEDSAMYFCASSVEGRHNEQFFGPGTRLTVL.

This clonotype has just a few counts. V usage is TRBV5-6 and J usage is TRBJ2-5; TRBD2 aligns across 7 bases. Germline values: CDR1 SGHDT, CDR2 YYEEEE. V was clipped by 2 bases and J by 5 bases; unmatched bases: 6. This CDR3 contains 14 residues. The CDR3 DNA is TGTGCCAGCAGCTTCGGCGGGGGAGAGGAGACCCAGTACTTC. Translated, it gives CASSFGGGEETQYF.

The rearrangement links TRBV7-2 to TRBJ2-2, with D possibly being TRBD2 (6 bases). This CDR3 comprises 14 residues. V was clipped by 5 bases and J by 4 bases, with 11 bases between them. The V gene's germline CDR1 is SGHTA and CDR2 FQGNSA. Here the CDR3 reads CASSAQGGTGELFF. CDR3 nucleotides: TGTGCCAGCAGCGCTCAGGGAGGCACCGGGGAGCTGTTTTTT.

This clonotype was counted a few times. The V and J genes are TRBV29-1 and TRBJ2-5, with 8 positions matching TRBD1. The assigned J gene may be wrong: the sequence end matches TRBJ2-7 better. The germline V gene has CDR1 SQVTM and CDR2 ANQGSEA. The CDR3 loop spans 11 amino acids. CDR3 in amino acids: CSVLDRAEQYF. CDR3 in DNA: TGCAGCGTCCTGGACAGGGCCGAGCAGTACTTC.

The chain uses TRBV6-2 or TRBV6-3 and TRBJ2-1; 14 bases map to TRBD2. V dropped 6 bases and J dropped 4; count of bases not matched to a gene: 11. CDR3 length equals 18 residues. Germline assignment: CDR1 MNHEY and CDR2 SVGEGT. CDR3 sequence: CASSPFRTSGGWYNEQFF. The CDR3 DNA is TGTGCCAGCAGCCCATTCCGGACTAGCGGGGGGTGGTACAATGAGCAGTTCTTC.

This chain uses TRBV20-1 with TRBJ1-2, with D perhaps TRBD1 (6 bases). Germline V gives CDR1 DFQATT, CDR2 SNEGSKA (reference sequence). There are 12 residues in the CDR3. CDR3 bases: TGCATTCAACCTGGGACAAAGTATGGCTACACCTTC. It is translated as CIQPGTKYGYTF.

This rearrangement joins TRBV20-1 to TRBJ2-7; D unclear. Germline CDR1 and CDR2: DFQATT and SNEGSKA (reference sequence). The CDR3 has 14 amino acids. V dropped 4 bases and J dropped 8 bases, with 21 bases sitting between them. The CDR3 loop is CSATPANVATKQYF. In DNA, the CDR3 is TGCAGTGCTACCCCGGCAAATGTGGCCACGAAGCAGTACTTC.

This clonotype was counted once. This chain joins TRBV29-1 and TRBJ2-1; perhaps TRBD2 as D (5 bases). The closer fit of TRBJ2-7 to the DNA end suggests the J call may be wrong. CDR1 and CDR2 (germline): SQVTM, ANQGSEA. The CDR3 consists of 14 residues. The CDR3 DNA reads TGCAGCGTCGCACCGGGAACCACCTACAATGAGCAGTACTTC. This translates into CSVAPGTTYNEQYF.

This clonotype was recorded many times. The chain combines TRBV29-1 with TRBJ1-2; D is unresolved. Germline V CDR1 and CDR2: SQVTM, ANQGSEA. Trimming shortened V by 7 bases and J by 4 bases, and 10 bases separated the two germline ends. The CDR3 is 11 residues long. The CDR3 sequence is CSAETGYGYTF. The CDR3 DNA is TGCAGCGCCGAGACGGGCTATGGCTACACCTTC.

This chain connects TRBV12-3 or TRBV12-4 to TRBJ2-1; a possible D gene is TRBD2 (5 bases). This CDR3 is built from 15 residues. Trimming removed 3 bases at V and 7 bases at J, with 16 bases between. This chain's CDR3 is CASSFEGAVGNEQFF. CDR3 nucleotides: TGTGCCAGCAGTTTTGAGGGTGCGGTGGGGAATGAGCAGTTCTTC.

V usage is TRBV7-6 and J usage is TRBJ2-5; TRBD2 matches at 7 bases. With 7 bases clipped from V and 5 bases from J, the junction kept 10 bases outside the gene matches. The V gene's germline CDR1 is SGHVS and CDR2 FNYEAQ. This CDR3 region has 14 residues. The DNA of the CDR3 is TGTGCCAGCACCTCCCCGAGCGGGATCGAGACCCAGTACTTC. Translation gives CASTSPSGIETQYF.

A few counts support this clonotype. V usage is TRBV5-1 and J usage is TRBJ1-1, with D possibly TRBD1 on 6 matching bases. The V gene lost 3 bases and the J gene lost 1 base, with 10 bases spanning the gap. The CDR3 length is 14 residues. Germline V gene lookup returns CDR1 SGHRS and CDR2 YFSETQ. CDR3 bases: TGCGCCAGCAGCTGGGGACAATCGAACACTGAAGCTTTCTTT. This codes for CASSWGQSNTEAFF.

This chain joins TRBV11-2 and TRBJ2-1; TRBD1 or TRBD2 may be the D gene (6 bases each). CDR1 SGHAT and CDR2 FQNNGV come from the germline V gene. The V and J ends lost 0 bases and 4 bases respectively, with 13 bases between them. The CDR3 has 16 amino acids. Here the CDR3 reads CASSLDLGGAYNEQFF. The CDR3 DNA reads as TGTGCCAGCAGCTTAGACTTGGGGGGCGCTTACAATGAGCAGTTCTTC.

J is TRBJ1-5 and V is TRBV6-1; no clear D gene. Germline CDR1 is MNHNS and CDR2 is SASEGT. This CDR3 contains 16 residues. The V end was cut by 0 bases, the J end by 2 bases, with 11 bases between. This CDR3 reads CASSEAPSGGNQPQHF. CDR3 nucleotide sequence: TGTGCCAGCAGTGAAGCCCCCTCCGGGGGCAATCAGCCCCAGCATTTT.

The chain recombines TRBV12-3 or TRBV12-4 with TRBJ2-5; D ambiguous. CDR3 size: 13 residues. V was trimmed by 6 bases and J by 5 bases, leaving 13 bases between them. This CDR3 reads CASSLFNGETQYF. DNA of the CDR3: TGTGCCAGCAGCCTTTTTAACGGGGAGACCCAGTACTTC.

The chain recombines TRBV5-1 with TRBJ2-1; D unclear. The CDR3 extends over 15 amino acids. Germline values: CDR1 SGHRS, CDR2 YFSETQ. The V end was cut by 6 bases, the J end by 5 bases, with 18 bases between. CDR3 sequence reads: CASTQLARPHNEQFF. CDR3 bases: TGCGCCAGCACCCAACTGGCTCGCCCGCACAATGAGCAGTTCTTC.

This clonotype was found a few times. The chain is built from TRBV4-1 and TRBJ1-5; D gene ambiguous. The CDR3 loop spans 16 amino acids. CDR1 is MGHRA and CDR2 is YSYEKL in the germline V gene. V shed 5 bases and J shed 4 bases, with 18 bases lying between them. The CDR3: CASSIGRARGNQPQHF. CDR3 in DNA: TGCGCCAGCAGCATTGGAAGGGCAAGAGGTAATCAGCCCCAGCATTTT.

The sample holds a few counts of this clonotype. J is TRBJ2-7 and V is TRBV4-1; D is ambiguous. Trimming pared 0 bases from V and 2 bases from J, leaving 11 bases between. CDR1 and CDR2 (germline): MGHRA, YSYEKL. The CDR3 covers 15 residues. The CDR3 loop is CASSQDALKTYEQYF. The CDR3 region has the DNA TGCGCCAGCAGCCAAGATGCACTCAAAACCTACGAGCAGTACTTC.

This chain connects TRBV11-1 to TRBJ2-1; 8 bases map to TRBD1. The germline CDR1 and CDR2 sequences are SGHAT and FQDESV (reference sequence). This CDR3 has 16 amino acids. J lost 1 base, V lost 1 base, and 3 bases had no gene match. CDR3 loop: CASSLGTGRSYNEQFF. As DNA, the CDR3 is TGTGCCAGCAGCTTAGGGACAGGGAGGTCCTACAATGAGCAGTTCTTC. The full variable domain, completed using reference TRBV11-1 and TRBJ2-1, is EAEVAQSPRYKITEKSQAVAFWCDPISGHATLYWYRQILGQGPELLVQFQDESVVDDSQLPKDRFSAERLKGVDSTLKIQPAELGDSAMYLCASSLGTGRSYNEQFFGPGTRLTVL.

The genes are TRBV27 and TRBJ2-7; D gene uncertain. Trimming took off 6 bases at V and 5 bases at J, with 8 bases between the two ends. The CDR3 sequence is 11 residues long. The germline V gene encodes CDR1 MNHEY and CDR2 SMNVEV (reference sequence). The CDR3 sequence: CASRQNNEQYF. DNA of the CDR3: TGTGCCAGCAGGCAGAACAACGAGCAGTACTTC.

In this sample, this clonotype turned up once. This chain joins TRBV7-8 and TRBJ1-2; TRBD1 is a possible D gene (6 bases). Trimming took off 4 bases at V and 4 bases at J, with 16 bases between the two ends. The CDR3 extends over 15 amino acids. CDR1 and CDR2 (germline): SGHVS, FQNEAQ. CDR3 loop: CASSYWTAEPYGYTF. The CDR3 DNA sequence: TGTGCCAGCAGCTATTGGACAGCCGAGCCCTATGGCTACACCTTC. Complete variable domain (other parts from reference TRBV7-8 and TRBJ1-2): GAGVSQSPRYKVAKRGQDVALRCDPISGHVSLFWYQQALGQGPEFLTYFQNEAQLDKSGLPSDRFFAERPEGSVSTLKIQRTQQEDSAVYLCASSYWTAEPYGYTFGSGTRLTVV.

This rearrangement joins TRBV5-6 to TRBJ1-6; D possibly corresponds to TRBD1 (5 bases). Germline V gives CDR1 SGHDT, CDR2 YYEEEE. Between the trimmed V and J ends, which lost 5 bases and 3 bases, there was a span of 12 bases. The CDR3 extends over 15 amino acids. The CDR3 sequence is CASSSGTYYNSPLHF. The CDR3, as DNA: TGTGCCAGCAGTTCCGGGACTTACTATAATTCACCCCTCCACTTT.

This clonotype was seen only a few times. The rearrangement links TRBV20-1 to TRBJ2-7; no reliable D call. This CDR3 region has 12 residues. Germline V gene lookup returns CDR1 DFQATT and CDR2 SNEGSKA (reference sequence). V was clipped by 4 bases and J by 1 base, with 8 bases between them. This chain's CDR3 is CSAISNSYEQYF. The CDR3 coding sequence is TGCAGTGCTATTAGCAATTCCTACGAGCAGTACTTC.

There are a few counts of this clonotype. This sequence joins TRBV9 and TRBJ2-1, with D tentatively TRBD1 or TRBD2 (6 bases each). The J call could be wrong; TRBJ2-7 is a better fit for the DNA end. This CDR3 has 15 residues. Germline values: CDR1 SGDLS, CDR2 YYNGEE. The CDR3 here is CASSVVGGSYNEQYF. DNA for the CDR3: TGTGCCAGCAGCGTAGTGGGGGGCTCCTACAATGAGCAGTACTTC.

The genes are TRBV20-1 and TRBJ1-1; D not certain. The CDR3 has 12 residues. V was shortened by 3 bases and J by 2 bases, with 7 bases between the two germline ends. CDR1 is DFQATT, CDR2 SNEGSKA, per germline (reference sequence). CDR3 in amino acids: CSARDANTEAFF. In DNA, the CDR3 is TGCAGTGCTAGGGACGCTAACACTGAAGCTTTCTTT.

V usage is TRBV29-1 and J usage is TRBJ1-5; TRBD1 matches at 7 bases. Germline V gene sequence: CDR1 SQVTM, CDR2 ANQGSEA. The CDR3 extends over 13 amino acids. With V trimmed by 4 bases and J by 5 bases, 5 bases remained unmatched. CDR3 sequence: CSVGQGRDQPQHF. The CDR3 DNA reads TGCAGCGTTGGACAGGGAAGGGATCAGCCCCAGCATTTT.

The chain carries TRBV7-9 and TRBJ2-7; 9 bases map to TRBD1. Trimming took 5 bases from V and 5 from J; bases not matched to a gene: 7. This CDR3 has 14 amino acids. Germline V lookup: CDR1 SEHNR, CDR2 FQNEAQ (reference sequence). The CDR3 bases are TGTGCCAGCAGCCTCAGGACAGGGGTCGACGAGCAGTACTTC. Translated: CASSLRTGVDEQYF. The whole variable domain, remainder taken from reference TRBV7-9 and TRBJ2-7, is DTGVSQNPRHKITKRGQNVTFRCDPISEHNRLYWYRQTLGQGPEFLTYFQNEAQLEKSRLLSDRFSAERPKGSFSTLEIQRTEQGDSAMYLCASSLRTGVDEQYFGPGTRLTVT.